A single sample is the source of the 14 T cell receptor beta chains below, sequenced in a study of neurological immune-mediated disorders. TCRdb analysed the 5' RACE reads with MiXCR anew, one entry per CDR3 protein. The sample lists approximately 26,000 distinct CDR3 sequences, around 3.4% occurring once. The sequenced sample was PBMCs. The source is a woman in her 30s with multiple sclerosis.

This clonotype was detected many times. The chain combines TRBV28 with TRBJ1-3; D is unresolved. Germline CDR1 and CDR2: MDHEN and SYDVKM. The CDR3 runs 17 residues. Trimming cost V 0 bases and J 0 bases, with 12 bases left between them. CDR3 amino acids: CASSLWSAASSGNTIYF. Written as DNA, the CDR3 is TGTGCCAGCAGTTTATGGTCCGCAGCCAGCTCTGGAAACACCATATATTTT. Full variable domain (rest looked up from reference TRBV28 and TRBJ1-3): DVKVTQSSRYLVKRTGEKVFLECVQDMDHENMFWYRQDPGLGLRLIYFSYDVKMKEKGDIPEGYSVSREKKERFSLILESASTNQTSMYLCASSLWSAASSGNTIYFGEGSWLTVV.

This clonotype was detected ten times or more. The rearrangement joins TRBV5-1 to TRBJ2-1; TRBD2 matches 10 bases. This CDR3 contains 16 residues. Germline loops: CDR1 SGHRS, CDR2 YFSETQ. J gave up 8 bases and V 4 bases, and 12 bases lay outside the gene matches. Here the CDR3 reads CASSIEPAGGYDEQFF. The CDR3 DNA is TGCGCCAGCAGCATAGAACCAGCGGGGGGGTACGATGAGCAGTTCTTC.

The table lists this clonotype with many counts. The chain is built from TRBV5-1 and TRBJ1-1; D might be TRBD1 (5 bases). The CDR3 has 12 amino acids. Per germline, CDR1 SGHRS and CDR2 YFSETQ. The ends were cut back, 5 bases at V and 3 bases at J, with 8 bases in the middle. CDR3 region: CASRGDHTEAFF. The CDR3 DNA follows: TGCGCCAGCAGAGGGGACCACACTGAAGCTTTCTTT.

This clonotype was seen repeatedly, ten times or more. CDR3 nucleotide sequence: TGTGCCAGCAGCCCCGTTATAGGGAGTGGGAACACTGAAGCTTTCTTT. Protein sequence: CASSPVIGSGNTEAFF. The chain employs TRBV12-3 or TRBV12-4 and TRBJ1-1; D is uncertain. The CDR3 runs to 16 residues. V was trimmed by 6 bases and J by 1 base, leaving 18 bases between them.

At least ten counts were recorded for this clonotype. The chain couples TRBV24-1 to TRBJ2-1, with 9 nucleotides matching TRBD1. This CDR3 contains 16 residues. V gave up 4 bases and J gave up 7 bases; unmatched junction bases: 10. Per the germline V gene, CDR1 is KGHDR and CDR2 is SFDVKD. The DNA for the CDR3 is TGTGCCACCAGTGAGCCCGGGACAGGGCGTCAAAATGAGCAGTTCTTC. The encoded protein is CATSEPGTGRQNEQFF.

This clonotype was recorded at least ten times. The CDR3 reads CASSIRGGWETQYF. The CDR3, as DNA: TGTGCCAGCAGCATTCGGGGGGGCTGGGAGACCCAGTACTTC. The rearrangement uses TRBV7-2 and TRBJ2-5; 8 positions match TRBD2. Germline CDR1 is SGHTA and CDR2 is FQGNSA. V shed 5 bases, J shed 5 bases, and the junction held 7 bases outside the gene matches. The CDR3 length is 14 residues.

This clonotype was detected many times. The chain couples TRBV20-1 to TRBJ2-3, with a tentative D call TRBD1 (5 bases). Germline V CDR1 and CDR2: DFQATT, SNEGSKA (reference sequence). Between the trimmed V and J ends, which lost 5 bases and 3 bases, there was a span of 18 bases. The CDR3 sequence is 15 residues long. The CDR3 sequence: CSASHRPQGTDTQYF. DNA for the CDR3: TGCAGTGCTTCCCACCGACCGCAGGGAACAGATACGCAGTATTTT.

This clonotype has ten or more counts. This chain uses TRBV15 with TRBJ2-5, with 8 bases aligning to TRBD1. V lost 6 bases, J lost 0 bases, and 9 bases stayed unmatched. The CDR3 sequence is 16 residues long. The germline V gene encodes CDR1 LNHNV and CDR2 YYDKDF (reference sequence). CDR3 bases: TGTGCCACCAGAGCACAGGGGGTCTCTCACCAAGAGACCCAGTACTTC. Translation: CATRAQGVSHQETQYF.

About this clonotype: A much larger clone lies one base from this, so it may be a read error. The rearrangement uses TRBV5-1 and TRBJ1-1, with D perhaps matching TRBD1 (5 bases). The CDR3 loop spans 14 amino acids. Germline lookup yields CDR1 SGHRS and CDR2 YFSETQ. This CDR3 reads CTSSFSGTGTEAFF. CDR3 sequence (DNA): TGCACCAGCAGCTTTTCGGGGACTGGGACTGAAGCTTTCTTT.

This clonotype was seen repeatedly, ten times or more. This sequence joins TRBV15 and TRBJ1-5; unclear D gene. The CDR3 is 13 residues long. Trimming cost V 0 bases and J 7 bases, with 7 bases left between them. The V gene's germline CDR1 is LNHNV and CDR2 YYDKDF (reference sequence). The CDR3 DNA follows: TGTGCCACCAGCAGAGATAGGATGCAGCCCCAGCATTTT. It encodes CATSRDRMQPQHF.

This clonotype was counted at least ten times. V and J are TRBV10-3 and TRBJ1-1; D may be TRBD1 (5 bases). The ends were cut back, 3 bases at V and 7 bases at J, with 21 bases in the middle. CDR3 size: 16 residues. In germline, CDR1 is ENHRY, CDR2 SYGVKD. The CDR3 bases are TGTGCCATCAGTGACTGGGGCAAGGGCTCTCGGGATGAAGCTTTCTTT. Residues: CAISDWGKGSRDEAFF.

This clonotype has a count of ten or more. The rearrangement uses TRBV7-2 and TRBJ2-7; possibly TRBD1 or TRBD2 for D (5 bases each). There are 19 residues in the CDR3. CDR1 is SGHTA, CDR2 FQGNSA, per germline. V lost 3 bases, J lost 2 bases, and 26 bases lay in between. CDR3 DNA sequence: TGTGCCAGCAGCTTGTCTGCCCGAGGAGGAAGGGGCAGACCCTACGAGCAGTACTTC. Its protein product is CASSLSARGGRGRPYEQYF.

This clonotype was counted ten times or more. This chain connects TRBV7-3 to TRBJ2-2; TRBD2 agrees at 8 bases. J lost 7 bases, V lost 5 bases, and 6 bases had no gene match. Germline CDR1 reads SGHTA; CDR2 reads FQGTGA. The CDR3 extends over 14 amino acids. The CDR3 reads CASSPGGVDGELFF. The CDR3 nucleotides read TGTGCCAGCAGCCCGGGGGGGGTAGACGGGGAGCTGTTTTTT.

This clonotype showed up many times. The chain has TRBV9 and TRBJ2-2; D is unresolved. This CDR3 region has 11 residues. V was pared by 6 bases and J by 6 bases, with 6 bases between. Germline V gives CDR1 SGDLS, CDR2 YYNGEE. In DNA, the CDR3 is TGTGCCAGCAAGTCACCCGGGGAGCTGTTTTTT. Its translation: CASKSPGELFF.